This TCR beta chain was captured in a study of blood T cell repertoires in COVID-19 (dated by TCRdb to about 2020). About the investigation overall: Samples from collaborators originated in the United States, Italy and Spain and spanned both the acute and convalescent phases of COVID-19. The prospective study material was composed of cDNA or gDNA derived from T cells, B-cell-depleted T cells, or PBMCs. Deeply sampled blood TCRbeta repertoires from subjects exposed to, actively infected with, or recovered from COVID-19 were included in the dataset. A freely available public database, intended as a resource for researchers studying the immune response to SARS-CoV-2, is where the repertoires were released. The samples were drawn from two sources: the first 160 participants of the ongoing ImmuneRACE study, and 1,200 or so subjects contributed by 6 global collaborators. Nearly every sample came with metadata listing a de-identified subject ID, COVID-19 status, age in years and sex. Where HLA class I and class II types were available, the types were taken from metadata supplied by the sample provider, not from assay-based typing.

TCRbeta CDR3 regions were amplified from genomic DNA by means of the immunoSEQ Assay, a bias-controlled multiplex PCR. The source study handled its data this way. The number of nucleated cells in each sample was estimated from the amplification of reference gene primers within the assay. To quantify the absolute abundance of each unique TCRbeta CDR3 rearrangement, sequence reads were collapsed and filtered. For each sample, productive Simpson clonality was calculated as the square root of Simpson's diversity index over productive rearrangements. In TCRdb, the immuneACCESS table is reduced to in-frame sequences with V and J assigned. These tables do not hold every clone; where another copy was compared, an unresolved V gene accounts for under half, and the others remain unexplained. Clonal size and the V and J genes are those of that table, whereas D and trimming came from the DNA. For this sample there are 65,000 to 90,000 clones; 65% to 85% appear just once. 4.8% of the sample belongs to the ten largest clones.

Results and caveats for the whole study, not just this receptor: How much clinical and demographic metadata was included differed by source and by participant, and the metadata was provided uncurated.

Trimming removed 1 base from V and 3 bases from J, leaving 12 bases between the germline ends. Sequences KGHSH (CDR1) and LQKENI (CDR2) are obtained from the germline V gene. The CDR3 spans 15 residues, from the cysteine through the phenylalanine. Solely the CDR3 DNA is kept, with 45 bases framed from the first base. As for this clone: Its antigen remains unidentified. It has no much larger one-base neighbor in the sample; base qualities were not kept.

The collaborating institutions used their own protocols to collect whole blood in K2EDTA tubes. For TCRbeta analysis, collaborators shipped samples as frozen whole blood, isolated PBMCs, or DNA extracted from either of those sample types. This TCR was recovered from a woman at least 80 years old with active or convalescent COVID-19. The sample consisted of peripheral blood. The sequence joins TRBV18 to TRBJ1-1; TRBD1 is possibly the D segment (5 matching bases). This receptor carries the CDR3 CASSPRQGMDTEAFF. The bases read TGTGCCAGCTCACCACGGCAGGGTATGGACACTGAAGCTTTCTTT. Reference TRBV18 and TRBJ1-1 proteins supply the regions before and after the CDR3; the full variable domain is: NAGVMQNPRHLVRRRGQEARLRCSPMKGHSHVYWYRQLPEEGLKFMVYLQKENIIDESGMPKERFSAEFPKEGPSILRIQQVVRGDSAAYFCASSPRQGMDTEAFFGQGTRLTVV.